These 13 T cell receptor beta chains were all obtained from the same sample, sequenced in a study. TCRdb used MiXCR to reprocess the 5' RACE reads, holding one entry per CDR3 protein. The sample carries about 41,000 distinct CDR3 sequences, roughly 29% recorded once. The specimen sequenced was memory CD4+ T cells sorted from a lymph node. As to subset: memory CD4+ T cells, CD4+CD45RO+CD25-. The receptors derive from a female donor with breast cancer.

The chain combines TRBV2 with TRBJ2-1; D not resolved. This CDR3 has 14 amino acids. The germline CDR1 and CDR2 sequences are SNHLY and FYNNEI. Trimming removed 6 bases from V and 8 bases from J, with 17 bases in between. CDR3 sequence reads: CASRIHGPLDEQFF. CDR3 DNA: TGTGCCAGCAGGATCCACGGGCCGTTGGATGAGCAGTTCTTC.

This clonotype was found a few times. DNA of the CDR3: TGCGCCAGCAGCGTCCGGGACATCCTAATTTCGGGGGCCAACGTCCTGACTTTC. It yields the protein CASSVRDILISGANVLTF. The V and J genes are TRBV4-1 and TRBJ2-6; D perhaps matches TRBD1 (6 bases). Germline V gene sequence: CDR1 MGHRA, CDR2 YSYEKL. V lost 5 bases and J lost 4, with 21 bases in between. The CDR3 spans 18 residues.

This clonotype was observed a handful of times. For the CDR3, the DNA is TGTGCCAGCAGCGTAGGTTGGGATCAGCCCCAGCATTTT. Its protein is CASSVGWDQPQHF. The chain couples TRBV9 to TRBJ1-5; no definite D call. The CDR3 has 13 residues. Germline CDR1 and CDR2: SGDLS and YYNGEE. V was cut by 0 bases and J by 5 bases, with 6 bases left in between.

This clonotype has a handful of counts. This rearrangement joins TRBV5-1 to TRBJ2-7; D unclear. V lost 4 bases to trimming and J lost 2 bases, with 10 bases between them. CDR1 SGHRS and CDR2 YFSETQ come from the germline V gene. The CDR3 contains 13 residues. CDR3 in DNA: TGCGCCAGCAGCCTCCAGACCGCCTACGAGCAGTACTTC. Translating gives CASSLQTAYEQYF.

The CDR3 region has the DNA TGCGCCAGCAGCTTAACGGGGACCAATGGGGGGGAGCTGTTTTTT. This translates into CASSLTGTNGGELFF. The rearrangement links TRBV5-1 to TRBJ2-2; tentatively, D is TRBD1 or TRBD2 (5 bases each). Germline loops: CDR1 SGHRS, CDR2 YFSETQ. The V end was cut by 2 bases, the J end by 8 bases, with 16 bases between. CDR3 length: 15 residues.

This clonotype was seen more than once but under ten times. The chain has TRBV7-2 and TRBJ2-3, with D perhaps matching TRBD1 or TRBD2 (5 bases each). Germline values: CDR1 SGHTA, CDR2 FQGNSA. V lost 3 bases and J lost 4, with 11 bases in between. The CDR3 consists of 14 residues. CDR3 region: CASSFTVGADTQYF. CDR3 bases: TGTGCCAGCAGCTTTACGGTGGGGGCAGATACGCAGTATTTT.

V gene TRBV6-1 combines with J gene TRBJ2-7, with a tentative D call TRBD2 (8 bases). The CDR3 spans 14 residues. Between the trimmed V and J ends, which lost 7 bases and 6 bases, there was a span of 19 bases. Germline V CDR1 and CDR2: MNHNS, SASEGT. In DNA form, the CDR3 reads TGTGCCAGCAAGGGGGCGGGAGGTGCCGGCGAGCAGTACTTC. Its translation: CASKGAGGAGEQYF.

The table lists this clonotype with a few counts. The CDR3 nucleotides read TGTGCCAGCAGTTCCGGCGCCCCTTCCCAGCATTTT. Translated: CASSSGAPSQHF. The chain uses TRBV6-2 or TRBV6-3 and TRBJ1-5; no clear D. Germline V gives CDR1 MNHEY, CDR2 SVGEGT. Trimming left V 4 bases short and J 11 bases short, with 12 bases between. The CDR3 extends over 12 amino acids.

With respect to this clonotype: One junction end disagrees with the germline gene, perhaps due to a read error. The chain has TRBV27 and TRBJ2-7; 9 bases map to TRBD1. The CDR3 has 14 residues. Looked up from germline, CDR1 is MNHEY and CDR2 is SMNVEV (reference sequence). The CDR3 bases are TGTACCAGCAAAAGGGGACAGGGTAGTAGAGAGCAGTACTTC. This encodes CTSKRGQGSREQYF.

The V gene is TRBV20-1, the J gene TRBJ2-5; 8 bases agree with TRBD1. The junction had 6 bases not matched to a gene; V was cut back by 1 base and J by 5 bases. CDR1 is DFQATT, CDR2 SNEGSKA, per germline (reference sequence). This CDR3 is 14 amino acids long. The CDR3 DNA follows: TGCAGTGCTAGAGCGCAGGGGGCAAGGGAGACCCAGTACTTC. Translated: CSARAQGARETQYF.

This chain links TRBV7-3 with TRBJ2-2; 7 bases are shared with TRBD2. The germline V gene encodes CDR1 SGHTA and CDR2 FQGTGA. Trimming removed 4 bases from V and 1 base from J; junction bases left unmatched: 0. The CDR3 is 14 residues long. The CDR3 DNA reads TGTGCCAGCAGCTGGACTAGGAACACCGGGGAGCTGTTTTTT. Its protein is CASSWTRNTGELFF.

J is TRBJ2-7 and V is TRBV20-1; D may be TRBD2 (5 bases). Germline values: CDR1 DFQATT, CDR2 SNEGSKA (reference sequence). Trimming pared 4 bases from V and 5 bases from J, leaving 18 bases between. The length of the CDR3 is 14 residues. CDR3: CSATRPVREHEQYF. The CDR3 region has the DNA TGCAGTGCTACCCGGCCCGTGAGGGAACACGAGCAGTACTTC.

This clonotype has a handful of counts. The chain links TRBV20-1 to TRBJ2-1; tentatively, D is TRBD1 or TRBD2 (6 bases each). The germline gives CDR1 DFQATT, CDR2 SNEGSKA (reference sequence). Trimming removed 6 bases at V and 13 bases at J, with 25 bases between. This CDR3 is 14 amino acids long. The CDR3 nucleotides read TGCAGTGCACCTAAAGCGGATCGCGAGGGGGGCCAGTTCTTC. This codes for CSAPKADREGGQFF.